This is a list of T cell receptor beta chains from one sample in a study of CD8+ T cells in alopecia areata. This table comes from immunoSEQ multiplex PCR, and its TCRdb copy is limited to in-frame clones, with some not included. The sample yields around 210,000 clones, over 60% seen once. The material was CD4+ T cells sorted from blood, obtained at week 4, from a patient treated with tofacitinib. These receptors all come from a human donor with alopecia areata. The CDR3 runs from the conserved cysteine through the conserved F or W. A D gene is named only where the DNA matches it firmly. Rows may omit the clone size; those that give it use once, few, many or a size class.

clone_size d_call j_call v_call cdr3_nt cdr3_aa
. TRBD1 TRBJ2-5 TRBV5-1 TGCGCCAGCAGCCCTCCGACAGGGACAATCCAAGAGACCCAGTACTTC CASSPPTGTIQETQYF
. . TRBJ2-5 TRBV7-2 TGTGCCAGCAGGCCTAGCGCAGAGACCCAGTACTTC CASRPSAETQYF
. . TRBJ1-1 TRBV19 TGTGCCAGTGGCAGGGATAGGGACACTGAAGCTTTCTTT CASGRDRDTEAFF
. . TRBJ2-3 TRBV20-1 TGCAGTGCTAGAGTGGCAGATACGCAGTATTTT CSARVADTQYF
. . TRBJ2-3 TRBV5-1 TGCGCCAGCAGCTTGTCCCCAGGCCCAGATACGCAGTATTTT CASSLSPGPDTQYF
. . TRBJ2-3 TRBV9 TGTGCCAGCAGCGCCCGACAGGGCAGCGGGGCAGATACGCAGTATTTT CASSARQGSGADTQYF
. . TRBJ1-5 TRBV30 TGTGCCTGGAGTGTACGTGGAGGCAATCAGCCCCAGCATTTT CAWSVRGGNQPQHF
. . TRBJ1-2 TRBV27 TGTGCCAGCAGTTCGCAGGGGTATGGCGGCTACACCTTC CASSSQGYGGYTF
. . TRBJ2-1 TRBV30 TGTGCCTGGCTGGGGGGGGCAGTCAATGAGCAGTTCTTC CAWLGGAVNEQFF
few . TRBJ2-5 TRBV15 TGTGCCACCAGCAGAGTCGGGGCTAGGCAAGAGACCCAGTACTTC CATSRVGARQETQYF
few TRBD1 TRBJ1-2 TRBV7-2 TGTGCCAGCAGCTACGGACAGGGGGTACTCTATGGCTACACCTTC CASSYGQGVLYGYTF
. . TRBJ2-2 TRBV7-2 TGTGCCAGCAGCAGGTCGGGCGGGGAGCTGTTTTTT CASSRSGGELFF
few TRBD2 TRBJ2-1 TRBV30 TGTGCCTGGACCTCTCGCCCCCGGGGGGGCAATGAGCAGTTCTTC CAWTSRPRGGNEQFF
. TRBD1 TRBJ2-7 TRBV5-1 TGCGCCAGCAGCCGGGACAGGGGCCACGAGCAGTACTTC CASSRDRGHEQYF
. . TRBJ1-6 TRBV25-1 TGTGCCAGCAGTGGGCAGGGAGATTCACCCCTCCACTTT CASSGQGDSPLHF
. TRBD1 TRBJ1-2 TRBV18 TGTGCCAGCTCACCGCGGGACAGACCGAACTATGGCTACACCTTC CASSPRDRPNYGYTF
. . TRBJ1-2 TRBV30 TGTGCCTGGAACAGGGCGAGTGGCTACACCTTC CAWNRASGYTF
few . TRBJ2-2 TRBV15 TGTGCCACCAGCAGAGATCGTCCGAAAACCGGGGAGCTGTTTTTT CATSRDRPKTGELFF
. TRBD1 TRBJ2-6 TRBV29-1 TGCAGCGCCCCGGGACAGTTCTCTGGGGCCAACGTCCTGACTTTC CSAPGQFSGANVLTF
. . TRBJ1-2 TRBV19 TGTGCCAGTAGTATCGTGCGGACACGTGGGGGCTACACCTTC CASSIVRTRGGYTF
. . TRBJ1-5 TRBV18 TGTGCCAGCTCAGGGGCAGACAATCAGCCCCAGCATTTT CASSGADNQPQHF
. . TRBJ2-4 TRBV18 TGTGCCAGCTCACCAACGGGTGGGACCAAAAACATTCAGTACTTC CASSPTGGTKNIQYF
. . TRBJ2-3 TRBV30 TGTGCCTGGGGGATGACTGGCACAGATACGCAGTATTTT CAWGMTGTDTQYF